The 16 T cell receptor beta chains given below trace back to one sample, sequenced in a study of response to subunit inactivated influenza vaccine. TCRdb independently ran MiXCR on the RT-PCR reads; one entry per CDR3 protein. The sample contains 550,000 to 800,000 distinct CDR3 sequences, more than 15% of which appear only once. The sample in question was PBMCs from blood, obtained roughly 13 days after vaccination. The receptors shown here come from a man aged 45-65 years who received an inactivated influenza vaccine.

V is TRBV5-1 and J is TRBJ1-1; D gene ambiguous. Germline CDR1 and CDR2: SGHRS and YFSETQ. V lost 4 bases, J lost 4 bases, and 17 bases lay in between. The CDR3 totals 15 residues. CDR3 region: CASSIRSGRTTEAFF. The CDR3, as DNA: TGCGCCAGCAGCATTAGGTCAGGTCGGACCACTGAAGCTTTCTTT.

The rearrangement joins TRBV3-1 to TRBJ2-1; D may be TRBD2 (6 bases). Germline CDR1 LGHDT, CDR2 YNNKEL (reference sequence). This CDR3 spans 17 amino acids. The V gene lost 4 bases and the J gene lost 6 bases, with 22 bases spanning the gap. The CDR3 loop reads CASSLRSVWTGVNEQFF. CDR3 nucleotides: TGTGCCAGCAGCCTTAGGAGTGTCTGGACGGGGGTCAATGAGCAGTTCTTC.

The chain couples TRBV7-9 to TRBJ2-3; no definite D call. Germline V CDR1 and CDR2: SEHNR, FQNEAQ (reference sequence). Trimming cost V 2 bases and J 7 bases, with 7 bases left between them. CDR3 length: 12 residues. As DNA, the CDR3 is TGTGCCAGCAGCTTAATGGAAAATACGCAGTATTTT. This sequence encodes CASSLMENTQYF.

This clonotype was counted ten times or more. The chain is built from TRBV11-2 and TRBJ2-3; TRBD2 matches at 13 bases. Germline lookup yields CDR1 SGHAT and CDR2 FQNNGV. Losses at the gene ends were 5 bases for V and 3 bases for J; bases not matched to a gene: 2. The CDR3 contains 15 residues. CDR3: CASSPTSGRTDTQYF. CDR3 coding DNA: TGTGCCAGCAGCCCGACTAGCGGGAGGACAGATACGCAGTATTTT.

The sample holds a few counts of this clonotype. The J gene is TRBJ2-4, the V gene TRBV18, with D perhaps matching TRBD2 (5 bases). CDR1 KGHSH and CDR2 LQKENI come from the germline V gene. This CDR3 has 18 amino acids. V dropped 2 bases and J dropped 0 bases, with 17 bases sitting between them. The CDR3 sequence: CASSPVALISVAKNIQYF. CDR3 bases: TGTGCCAGCTCACCAGTGGCCCTCATTAGCGTAGCCAAAAACATTCAGTACTTC. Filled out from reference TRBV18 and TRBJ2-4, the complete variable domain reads NAGVMQNPRHLVRRRGQEARLRCSPMKGHSHVYWYRQLPEEGLKFMVYLQKENIIDESGMPKERFSAEFPKEGPSILRIQQVVRGDSAAYFCASSPVALISVAKNIQYFGAGTRLSVL.

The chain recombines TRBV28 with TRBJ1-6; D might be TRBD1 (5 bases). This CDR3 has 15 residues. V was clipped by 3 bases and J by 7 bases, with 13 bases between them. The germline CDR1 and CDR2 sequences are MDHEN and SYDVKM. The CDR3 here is CASSFILGGNSPLHF. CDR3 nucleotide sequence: TGTGCCAGCAGTTTTATTCTGGGGGGGAATTCACCCCTCCACTTT.

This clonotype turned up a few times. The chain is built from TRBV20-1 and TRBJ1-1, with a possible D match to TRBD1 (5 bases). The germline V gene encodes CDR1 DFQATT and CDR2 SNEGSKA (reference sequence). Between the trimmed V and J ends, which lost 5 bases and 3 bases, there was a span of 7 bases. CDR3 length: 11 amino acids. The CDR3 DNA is TGCAGTGCTGGGGGAGACACTGAAGCTTTCTTT. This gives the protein CSAGGDTEAFF.

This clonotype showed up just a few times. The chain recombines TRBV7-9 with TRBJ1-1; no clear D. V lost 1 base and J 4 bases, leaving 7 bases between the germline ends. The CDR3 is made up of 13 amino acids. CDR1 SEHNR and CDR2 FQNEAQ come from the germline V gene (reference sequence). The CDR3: CASSLDMGTEAFF. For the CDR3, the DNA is TGTGCCAGCAGCTTAGATATGGGCACTGAAGCTTTCTTT.

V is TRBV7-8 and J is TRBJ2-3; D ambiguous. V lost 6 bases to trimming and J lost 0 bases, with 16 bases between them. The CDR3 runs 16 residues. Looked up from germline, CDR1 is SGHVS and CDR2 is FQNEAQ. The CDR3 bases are TGTGCCAGCAGGCCTGGTCCGCGTATCAGCACAGATACGCAGTATTTT. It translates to CASRPGPRISTDTQYF.

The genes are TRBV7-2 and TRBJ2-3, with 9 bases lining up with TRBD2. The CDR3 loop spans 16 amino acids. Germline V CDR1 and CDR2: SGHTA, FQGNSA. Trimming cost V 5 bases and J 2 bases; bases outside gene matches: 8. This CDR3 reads CASSPPSGEITDTQYF. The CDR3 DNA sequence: TGTGCCAGCAGCCCCCCTAGCGGGGAAATCACAGATACGCAGTATTTT.

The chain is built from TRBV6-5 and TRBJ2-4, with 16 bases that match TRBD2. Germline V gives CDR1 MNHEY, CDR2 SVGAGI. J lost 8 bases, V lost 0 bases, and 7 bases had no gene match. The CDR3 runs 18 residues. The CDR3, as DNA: TGTGCCAGCAGTTACTCAAGGTCGGGGACTAGCGGGAGGGACATTCAGTACTTC. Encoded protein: CASSYSRSGTSGRDIQYF.

In DNA form, the CDR3 reads TGCGCCAGCAGCTATGGAGCGGGAGGGAGAGAGACCCAGTACTTC. Translation: CASSYGAGGRETQYF. The chain carries TRBV5-1 and TRBJ2-5, with TRBD2 identical over 10 bases. V was clipped by 3 bases and J by 4 bases; unmatched bases: 6. This CDR3 has 15 amino acids. Germline V gene data show CDR1 as SGHRS and CDR2 as YFSETQ.

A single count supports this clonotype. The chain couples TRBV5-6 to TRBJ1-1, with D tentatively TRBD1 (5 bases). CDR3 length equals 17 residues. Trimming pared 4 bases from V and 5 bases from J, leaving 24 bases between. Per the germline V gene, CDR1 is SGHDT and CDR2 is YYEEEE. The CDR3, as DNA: TGTGCCAGCAGCCAGAAATTGGGACCAACCAAGGGGACTGAAGCTTTCTTT. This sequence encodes CASSQKLGPTKGTEAFF.

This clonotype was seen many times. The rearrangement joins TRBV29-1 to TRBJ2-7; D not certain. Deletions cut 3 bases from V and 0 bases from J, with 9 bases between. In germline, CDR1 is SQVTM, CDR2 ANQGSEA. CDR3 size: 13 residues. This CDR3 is CSVETPFSYEQYF. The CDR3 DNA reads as TGCAGCGTTGAGACTCCGTTCTCCTACGAGCAGTACTTC.

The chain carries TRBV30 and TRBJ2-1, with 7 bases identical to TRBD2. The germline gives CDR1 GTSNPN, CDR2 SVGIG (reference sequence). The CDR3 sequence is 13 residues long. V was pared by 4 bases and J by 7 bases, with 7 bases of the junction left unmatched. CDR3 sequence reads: CAWNWGGLNEQFF. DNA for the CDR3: TGTGCCTGGAATTGGGGGGGGTTGAATGAGCAGTTCTTC. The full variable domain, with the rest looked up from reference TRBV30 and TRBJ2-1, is SQTIHQWPATLVQPVGSPLSLECTVEGTSNPNLYWYRQAAGRGLQLLFYSVGIGQISSEVPQNLSASRPQDRQFILSSKKLLLSDSGFYLCAWNWGGLNEQFFGPGTRLTVL.

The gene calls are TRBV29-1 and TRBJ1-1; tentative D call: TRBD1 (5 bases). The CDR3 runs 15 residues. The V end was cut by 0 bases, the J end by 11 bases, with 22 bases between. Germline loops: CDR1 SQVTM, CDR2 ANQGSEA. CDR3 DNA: TGCAGCGTTGAAGATTTCGGGGACTCCTTGCTGGGGGCTTTCTTT. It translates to CSVEDFGDSLLGAFF. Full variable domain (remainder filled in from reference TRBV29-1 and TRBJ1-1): SAVISQKPSRDICQRGTSLTIQCQVDSQVTMMFWYRQQPGQSLTLIATANQGSEATYESGFVIDKFPISRPNLTFSTLTVSNMSPEDSSIYLCSVEDFGDSLLGAFFGQGTRLTVV.